These T cell receptor beta chains were read from a single sample in a study of T-cell reconstitution after alpha-beta-depleted transplantation in children. Using its own MiXCR run on the PCR reads, TCRdb lists one record per CDR3 protein. The sample contains hundreds of thousands of distinct CDR3 sequences, around 13% of which appear only once. The sequencing used PBMCs, collected before TCRalphabeta/CD19-depleted stem cell transplant. Receptors were obtained from a girl aged 2-15 years with congenital amegakaryocytic thrombocytopenia, due to receive a stem cell transplant. Each CDR3 is given with its conserved first and last residue. Each record gives: D gene, V gene, J gene, clone size, CDR3 DNA, CDR3 protein. The D gene is left open where the match is weak. Clone size, where shown, is once, few, many, or a class for clones that have expanded.

D: NA; V: TRBV7-9; J: TRBJ2-1; size: few; DNA: TGTGCCAGCAGCCGATGGGGTGATGGGCCAGAAAACAATGAGCAGTTCTTC; CDR3: CASSRWGDGPENNEQFF
D: TRBD2; V: TRBV12-3/TRBV12-4; J: TRBJ2-1; size: many; DNA: TGTGCCAGCAGTTTACCAGCGGGAGTGTGGAATGAGCAGTTCTTC; CDR3: CASSLPAGVWNEQFF
D: TRBD2; V: TRBV10-3; J: TRBJ2-1; size: many; DNA: TGTGCCATCAGTGAAGCTAGCGGACACAATGAGCAGTTCTTC; CDR3: CAISEASGHNEQFF
D: NA; V: TRBV7-8; J: TRBJ1-4; size: many; DNA: TGTGCCAGCAGCACAGGACAGTTCCCCGCAACTAATGAAAAACTGTTTTTT; CDR3: CASSTGQFPATNEKLFF
D: NA; V: TRBV3-1; J: TRBJ2-7; size: few; DNA: TGTGCCAGCAGCCAATCCGGGGCACCCTACGAGCAGTACTTC; CDR3: CASSQSGAPYEQYF
D: NA; V: TRBV12-3/TRBV12-4; J: TRBJ2-2; size: NA; DNA: TGTGCCAGCTCAAAGGGAGAGTACACCGGGGAGCTGTTTTTT; CDR3: CASSKGEYTGELFF
D: NA; V: TRBV28; J: TRBJ2-7; size: few; DNA: TGTGCCAGCACCGTACCGGGCGGAATCTACGAGCAGTACTTC; CDR3: CASTVPGGIYEQYF
D: NA; V: TRBV18; J: TRBJ1-3; size: many; DNA: TGTGCCAGCTCACCAATAACAGGGCCTGGAAACACCATATATTTT; CDR3: CASSPITGPGNTIYF
D: TRBD2; V: TRBV12-5; J: TRBJ2-5; size: few; DNA: TGTGCTAGTGGCGGGACTAGCGGTTTAGAGACCCAGTACTTC; CDR3: CASGGTSGLETQYF
D: TRBD1; V: TRBV12-3/TRBV12-4; J: TRBJ2-7; size: many; DNA: TGTGCCAGCAGTTTGGACAGGGAGGCCTACGAGCAGTACTTC; CDR3: CASSLDREAYEQYF
D: NA; V: TRBV7-9; J: TRBJ2-7; size: once; DNA: TGTGCCAGCAGCACCCACGGCGGGCTAACCTACGAGCAGTACTTC; CDR3: CASSTHGGLTYEQYF